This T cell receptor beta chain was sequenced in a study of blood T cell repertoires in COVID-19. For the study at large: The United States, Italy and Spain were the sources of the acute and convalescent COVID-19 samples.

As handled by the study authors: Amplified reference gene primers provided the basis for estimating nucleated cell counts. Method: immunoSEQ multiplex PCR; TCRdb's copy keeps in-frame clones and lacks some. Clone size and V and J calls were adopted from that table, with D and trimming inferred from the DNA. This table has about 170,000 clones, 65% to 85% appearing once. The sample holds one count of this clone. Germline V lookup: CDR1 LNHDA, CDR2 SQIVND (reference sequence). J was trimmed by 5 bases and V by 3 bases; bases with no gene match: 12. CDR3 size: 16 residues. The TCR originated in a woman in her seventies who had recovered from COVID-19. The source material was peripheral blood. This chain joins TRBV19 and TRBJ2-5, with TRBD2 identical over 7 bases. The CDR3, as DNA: TGTGCCAGTAGTATGGGGTCTGGCGGGAGTTGGGAGACCCAGTACTTC. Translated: CASSMGSGGSWETQYF.